A single sample is the source of the 26 T cell receptor beta chains below, sequenced in a study of blood T cell repertoires in COVID-19. Method: immunoSEQ multiplex PCR; TCRdb's copy keeps in-frame clones and lacks some. The sample consists of approximately 140,000 clones, about 88% of them appearing once. The specimen was PBMCs or T cells enriched from blood (not recorded which). The receptors shown here come from a man aged 40-49 years with acute COVID-19.

This chain links TRBV28 with TRBJ1-4; 10 bases are shared with TRBD1. Per the germline V gene, CDR1 is MDHEN and CDR2 is SYDVKM. The CDR3 extends over 19 amino acids. With 3 bases clipped from V and 0 bases from J, the junction kept 10 bases outside the gene matches. The CDR3, as DNA: TGTGCCAGCAGTTTGTCCGGGACAGGGGTTATTGCAACTAATGAAAAACTGTTTTTT. Translating gives CASSLSGTGVIATNEKLFF. The full variable domain, completed using reference TRBV28 and TRBJ1-4, is DVKVTQSSRYLVKRTGEKVFLECVQDMDHENMFWYRQDPGLGLRLIYFSYDVKMKEKGDIPEGYSVSREKKERFSLILESASTNQTSMYLCASSLSGTGVIATNEKLFFGSGTQLSVL.

V usage is TRBV5-5 and J usage is TRBJ1-4; maybe TRBD1 (6 bases). Germline values: CDR1 SGHKS, CDR2 YYEKEE (reference sequence). The CDR3 loop spans 15 amino acids. V was trimmed by 5 bases and J by 4 bases, leaving 15 bases between them. Written as DNA, the CDR3 is TGTGCCAGCAGTGTAGGACAGCTAGATAATGAAAAACTGTTTTTT. Protein product: CASSVGQLDNEKLFF.

This sequence joins TRBV30 and TRBJ1-3; tentative D call: TRBD1 (6 bases). V lost 0 bases and J 2 bases, leaving 8 bases between the germline ends. CDR1 and CDR2 from the germline V gene are GTSNPN and SVGIG (reference sequence). This CDR3 has 14 residues. CDR3 bases: TGTGCCTGGAGTGTAGGACAGACTGGAAACACCATATATTTT. Translated: CAWSVGQTGNTIYF.

This clone was detected only a few times. The gene calls are TRBV3-1 (or the pseudogene TRBV3-2) and TRBJ2-1; a possible D gene is TRBD2 (6 bases). The CDR3 is 14 amino acids. Looked up from germline, CDR1 is LGHDT and CDR2 is YNNKEL (reference sequence). V was shortened by 4 bases and J by 7 bases, with 14 bases between the two germline ends. CDR3 in DNA: TGTGCCAGCAGCCCATGGGACTTGTGGAATGAGCAGTTCTTC. It yields the protein CASSPWDLWNEQFF.

V usage is TRBV7-8 and J usage is TRBJ2-1; TRBD2 aligns across 16 bases. V dropped 5 bases and J dropped 13; count of bases not matched to a gene: 11. CDR3 length: 16 amino acids. From germline, CDR1 is SGHVS and CDR2 FQNEAQ. The CDR3 DNA is TGTGCCAGCAGCAGCCTTGGGACTAGCGGGGGGGCCGGACAGTTCTTC. Translated: CASSSLGTSGGAGQFF.

J is TRBJ2-3 and V is TRBV6-5; 8 bases line up with TRBD2. The CDR3 length is 16 residues. With V trimmed by 0 bases and J by 1 base, 3 bases remained unmatched. The germline gives CDR1 MNHEY, CDR2 SVGAGI. The CDR3 DNA reads TGTGCCAGCAGTTACTCCTCGCGGGAGGGCACAGATACGCAGTATTTT. Translation gives CASSYSSREGTDTQYF.

The rearrangement links TRBV5-1 to TRBJ2-5; D may be TRBD2 (5 bases). Germline V gene lookup returns CDR1 SGHRS and CDR2 YFSETQ. V shed 4 bases and J shed 4 bases, with 14 bases lying between them. The CDR3 covers 14 residues. The CDR3 protein is CASSVGNGGETQYF. The CDR3 nucleotides read TGCGCCAGCAGCGTTGGGAACGGAGGAGAGACCCAGTACTTC.

This chain links TRBV19 with TRBJ1-5; D may be TRBD1 (5 bases). There are 13 residues in the CDR3. Trimming took off 3 bases at V and 7 bases at J, with 10 bases between the two ends. Looked up from germline, CDR1 is LNHDA and CDR2 is SQIVND (reference sequence). CDR3 nucleotides: TGTGCCAGTAGTATCGGGGGGAAACAGCCCCAGCATTTT. The encoded protein is CASSIGGKQPQHF.

The rearrangement joins TRBV19 to TRBJ1-1; D gene unclear. This CDR3 is 15 amino acids long. Between the trimmed V and J ends, which lost 4 bases and 2 bases, there was a span of 14 bases. In germline, CDR1 is LNHDA, CDR2 SQIVND (reference sequence). CDR3 protein: CASSTGGGVNTEAFF. DNA for the CDR3: TGTGCCAGTAGTACCGGTGGAGGCGTAAACACTGAAGCTTTCTTT.

The gene calls are TRBV24-1 and TRBJ1-1; 8 positions agree with TRBD1. Germline lookup yields CDR1 KGHDR and CDR2 SFDVKD. This CDR3 region has 14 residues. With 7 bases clipped from V and 1 base from J, the junction kept 4 bases outside the gene matches. The CDR3 here is CATRQGDSNTEAFF. DNA for the CDR3: TGTGCCACCAGACAGGGGGATTCGAACACTGAAGCTTTCTTT.

V is TRBV15 and J is TRBJ2-5; the D is unclear. V dropped 5 bases and J dropped 4 bases, with 11 bases sitting between them. This CDR3 comprises 13 residues. Per germline, CDR1 LNHNV and CDR2 YYDKDF (reference sequence). DNA of the CDR3: TGTGCCACCAGCCTTATAGCCAGAGAGACCCAGTACTTC. Protein product: CATSLIARETQYF.

This chain joins TRBV10-3 and TRBJ1-1; 11 bases match TRBD1. CDR1 and CDR2 (germline): ENHRY, SYGVKD. CDR3 length: 15 residues. The V gene end was trimmed by 6 bases and the J gene end by 1 base; junction bases not matched to a gene: 4. CDR3 nucleotide sequence: TGTGCCATCAGAGGACAGGGGGCAGGGAACACTGAAGCTTTCTTT. It yields the protein CAIRGQGAGNTEAFF.

The rearrangement links TRBV6-6 to TRBJ1-2, with 7 bases lining up with TRBD1. The CDR3 loop spans 16 amino acids. The germline gives CDR1 MNHNY, CDR2 SVGAGI (reference sequence). Losses at the gene ends were 0 bases for V and 8 bases for J; bases not matched to a gene: 12. CDR3 sequence: CASSYSHDVTGKGYTF. CDR3 DNA sequence: TGTGCCAGCAGTTACTCTCATGATGTGACAGGGAAAGGCTACACCTTC.

The chain is built from TRBV24-1 and TRBJ2-5; maybe TRBD1 (5 bases). The CDR3 runs 14 residues. CDR1 and CDR2 from the germline V gene are KGHDR and SFDVKD. The V end lost 1 base, the J end lost 5 bases, and 10 bases lay between the germline ends. The CDR3 loop reads CATSDLDSGETQYF. In DNA form, the CDR3 reads TGTGCCACCAGTGATTTAGACAGTGGGGAGACCCAGTACTTC.

J is TRBJ2-3 and V is TRBV27; D is perhaps TRBD1 (7 bases). This CDR3 is 15 amino acids long. The V gene's germline CDR1 is MNHEY and CDR2 SMNVEV (reference sequence). V lost 4 bases and J lost 3, with 14 bases in between. The CDR3 DNA sequence: TGTGCCAGCAGTTGGAGGGGGCGCGGTACAGATACGCAGTATTTT. Translation gives CASSWRGRGTDTQYF.

The chain has TRBV28 and TRBJ1-5, with D unclear. Deletions cut 7 bases from V and 0 bases from J, with 10 bases between. Germline V gene sequence: CDR1 MDHEN, CDR2 SYDVKM. CDR3 size: 14 residues. The CDR3 bases are TGTGCCAGCACAGGTTTATATAGCAATCAGCCCCAGCATTTT. Translation gives CASTGLYSNQPQHF.

This clone was found a few times. The V call is TRBV4-2, the J call TRBJ1-3; D is uncertain. Germline lookup yields CDR1 LGHNA and CDR2 YNFKEQ. This CDR3 is built from 15 residues. V lost 1 base and J lost 1, with 8 bases in between. CDR3 DNA: TGTGCCAGCAGCCAAGCTGGGGAGTCTGGAAACACCATATATTTT. It is translated as CASSQAGESGNTIYF.

V usage is TRBV6-5 and J usage is TRBJ1-2; tentatively, D is TRBD1 (6 bases). Trimming pared 5 bases from V and 4 bases from J, leaving 11 bases between. This CDR3 has 13 amino acids. Per germline, CDR1 MNHEY and CDR2 SVGAGI. The CDR3 bases are TGTGCCAGCAGTCCTTCGGACAGCTATGGCTACACCTTC. Translated: CASSPSDSYGYTF.

The rearrangement joins TRBV2 to TRBJ2-1; D possibly corresponds to TRBD2 (6 bases). This CDR3 has 13 amino acids. CDR1 and CDR2 (germline): SNHLY, FYNNEI. The ends were cut back, 6 bases at V and 3 bases at J, with 9 bases in the middle. The CDR3 loop is CASSGSVYNEQFF. The DNA of the CDR3 is TGTGCCAGCAGCGGGAGTGTCTACAATGAGCAGTTCTTC.

The genes are TRBV5-1 and TRBJ2-2; 8 bases line up with TRBD2. The length of the CDR3 is 16 residues. V dropped 4 bases and J dropped 1; count of bases not matched to a gene: 6. Germline CDR1 SGHRS, CDR2 YFSETQ. As DNA, the CDR3 is TGCGCCAGCAGCGCGGGGGGACTAGAGAACACCGGGGAGCTGTTTTTT. This codes for CASSAGGLENTGELFF. The variable domain in full, with the rest retrieved from reference TRBV5-1 and TRBJ2-2, is KAGVTQTPRYLIKTRGQQVTLSCSPISGHRSVSWYQQTPGQGLQFLFEYFSETQRNKGNFPGRFSGRQFSNSRSEMNVSTLELGDSALYLCASSAGGLENTGELFFGEGSRLTVL.

V is TRBV7-3 and J is TRBJ1-2; 9 bases map to TRBD1. This CDR3 contains 13 residues. J lost 5 bases, V lost 5 bases, and 3 bases had no gene match. Germline CDR1 and CDR2: SGHTA and FQGTGA. CDR3 DNA sequence: TGTGCCAGCAGCCGACAGGGGGGGTATGGCTACACCTTC. Its protein is CASSRQGGYGYTF.

This clone occurred a few times. The chain is built from TRBV6-6 and TRBJ1-1; 9 bases map to TRBD1. The CDR3 extends over 12 amino acids. The V gene's germline CDR1 is MNHNY and CDR2 SVGAGI (reference sequence). V dropped 4 bases and J dropped 10; count of bases not matched to a gene: 4. CDR3: CASSSKDRGAFF. The CDR3 nucleotides are TGTGCCAGCAGTTCCAAGGACAGGGGAGCTTTCTTT.

The J gene is TRBJ2-2, the V gene TRBV18; 7 bases fit TRBD1. Trimming removed 3 bases from V and 7 bases from J; junction bases left unmatched: 5. The germline CDR1 and CDR2 sequences are KGHSH and LQKENI. CDR3 size: 14 residues. CDR3 residues: CASSPGQMDGELFF. The DNA of the CDR3 is TGTGCCAGCTCACCGGGACAGATGGACGGGGAGCTGTTTTTT.

This chain joins TRBV5-1 and TRBJ1-2, with 7 bases identical to TRBD1. Trimming took 0 bases from V and 3 from J; bases not matched to a gene: 2. Looked up from germline, CDR1 is SGHRS and CDR2 is YFSETQ. This CDR3 contains 14 residues. The CDR3 loop is CASSLVQGDYGYTF. CDR3 nucleotides: TGCGCCAGCAGCTTGGTCCAGGGGGACTATGGCTACACCTTC.

This chain links TRBV11-2 with TRBJ2-5; weak D call: TRBD2 (5 bases). Looked up from germline, CDR1 is SGHAT and CDR2 is FQNNGV. The CDR3 consists of 14 residues. Trimming pared 2 bases from V and 4 bases from J, leaving 11 bases between. The chain's CDR3 is CASSLSTRGETQYF. CDR3 coding DNA: TGTGCCAGCAGCTTAAGTACCCGGGGAGAGACCCAGTACTTC.

This clone came up once. The CDR3 spells CASSLPNRDGYTF. In DNA form, the CDR3 reads TGTGCCAGCAGCCTACCGAACAGGGATGGCTACACCTTC. This chain connects TRBV7-3 to TRBJ1-2, with D possibly TRBD1 on 6 matching bases. V lost 5 bases, J lost 6 bases, and 13 bases lay in between. The germline V gene has CDR1 SGHTA and CDR2 FQGTGA. The CDR3 contains 13 residues.